These 26 T cell receptor beta chains share one sample of origin, sequenced in a study of shared clonotypes between healthy human individuals. Measured with immunoSEQ multiplex PCR; TCRdb has only the in-frame clones, and not every one. Of hundreds of thousands of clones listed, more than 70% were seen once; the top ten hold 1.8%. The sample taken for sequencing was memory CD4+ T cells sorted from blood. Subset meaning: CD45RA-negative fraction. The receptors come from a woman in her thirties in good health.

This clone was recorded a few times. The same CDR3 is also encoded by other DNA sequences in this sample. The V call is TRBV5-1, the J call TRBJ1-5; tentatively, D is TRBD1 (6 bases). V dropped 0 bases and J dropped 2 bases, with 9 bases sitting between them. CDR3 length: 15 amino acids. CDR1 and CDR2 from the germline V gene are SGHRS and YFSETQ. CDR3 region: CASSLEGGGNQPQHF. In DNA form, the CDR3 reads TGCGCCAGCAGCTTGGAAGGGGGTGGCAATCAGCCCCAGCATTTT.

The chain carries TRBV27 and TRBJ2-2; the match to TRBD1 covers 10 bases. This CDR3 contains 14 residues. Per the germline V gene, CDR1 is MNHEY and CDR2 is SMNVEV (reference sequence). V lost 6 bases and J lost 7; bases outside the gene matches: 5. CDR3 amino acids: CASRRTGGNGELFF. The CDR3 coding sequence is TGTGCCAGCAGGCGGACAGGGGGGAACGGGGAGCTGTTTTTT.

The V call is TRBV5-1, the J call TRBJ1-2, with D perhaps TRBD1 (5 bases). Germline V gene lookup returns CDR1 SGHRS and CDR2 YFSETQ. V was pared by 0 bases and J by 8 bases, with 14 bases between. The CDR3 spans 14 residues. The CDR3 region has the DNA TGCGCCAGCAGCTTGGCCGGGGCCGTGGTCGGCTACACCTTC. It codes for CASSLAGAVVGYTF.

The chain links TRBV7-9 to TRBJ2-5, with unresolved D. The germline V gene has CDR1 SEHNR and CDR2 FQNEAQ (reference sequence). The CDR3 spans 13 residues. V was cut by 2 bases and J by 5 bases, with 9 bases left in between. This CDR3 is CASSLISGETQYF. CDR3 nucleotide sequence: TGTGCCAGCAGCTTAATCTCTGGCGAGACCCAGTACTTC.

V gene TRBV5-6 combines with J gene TRBJ1-2; D not resolved. From germline, CDR1 is SGHDT and CDR2 YYEEEE. CDR3 length: 13 residues. Trimming left V 2 bases short and J 7 bases short, with 12 bases between. The CDR3 bases are TGTGCCAGCAGCTTCAGGAGAGGGTCTGGCTACACCTTC. Its protein is CASSFRRGSGYTF.

The V call is TRBV6-6, the J call TRBJ2-7; D unresolved. Germline V gives CDR1 MNHNY, CDR2 SVGAGI (reference sequence). This CDR3 region has 13 residues. V was cut by 2 bases and J by 4 bases, with 9 bases left in between. CDR3 sequence: CASSYGFLYEQYF. CDR3 DNA: TGTGCCAGCAGTTACGGCTTTTTATACGAGCAGTACTTC.

The V gene is TRBV28, the J gene TRBJ2-7; TRBD1 is a possible D gene (6 bases). The CDR3 length is 15 residues. V lost 6 bases and J 0 bases, leaving 15 bases between the germline ends. Germline CDR1 is MDHEN and CDR2 is SYDVKM. CDR3 sequence (DNA): TGTGCCAGCAGGCCAGGCTCGACAGGCTCCTACGAGCAGTACTTC. As protein: CASRPGSTGSYEQYF. Looking up the rest from reference TRBV28 and TRBJ2-7 gives the full variable domain: DVKVTQSSRYLVKRTGEKVFLECVQDMDHENMFWYRQDPGLGLRLIYFSYDVKMKEKGDIPEGYSVSREKKERFSLILESASTNQTSMYLCASRPGSTGSYEQYFGPGTRLTVT.

This chain connects TRBV4-1 to TRBJ2-3; D possibly corresponds to TRBD2 (5 bases). Germline assignment: CDR1 MGHRA and CDR2 YSYEKL. The CDR3 is 17 amino acids. Trimming took 4 bases from V and 0 from J, leaving 17 bases between them. CDR3: CASSPTTEDFSTDTQYF. DNA for the CDR3: TGCGCCAGCAGCCCCACAACGGAGGACTTTAGCACAGATACGCAGTATTTT.

As regards this clone: The sample has other DNA sequences that encode this CDR3 too. The chain joins TRBV27 to TRBJ1-1, with D possibly being TRBD1 (6 bases). Trimming removed 2 bases from V and 4 bases from J, with 8 bases in between. Germline V gene sequence: CDR1 MNHEY, CDR2 SMNVEV (reference sequence). The CDR3 extends over 13 amino acids. CDR3 residues: CASSLQGLTEAFF. The CDR3 DNA follows: TGTGCCAGCAGTTTACAGGGGCTCACTGAAGCTTTCTTT.

In its sample, this clone was seen a few times. This chain uses TRBV19 with TRBJ1-3, with unresolved D. Germline-derived CDR1 and CDR2 are LNHDA and SQIVND (reference sequence). The CDR3 totals 14 residues. Trimming cost V 8 bases and J 0 bases, with 11 bases left between them. CDR3 nucleotides: TGTGCCAGTCAAGACCGAAGCTCTGGAAACACCATATATTTT. Its protein product is CASQDRSSGNTIYF.

V gene TRBV29-1 combines with J gene TRBJ1-1; perhaps TRBD1 as D (6 bases). This CDR3 is 14 amino acids long. Deletions cut 0 bases from V and 1 base from J, with 9 bases between. Germline loops: CDR1 SQVTM, CDR2 ANQGSEA. This chain's CDR3 is CSVEEGAGNTEAFF. CDR3 DNA: TGCAGCGTTGAAGAGGGGGCAGGGAACACTGAAGCTTTCTTT.

The chain links TRBV18 to TRBJ1-3, with D perhaps TRBD1 (6 bases). Trimming cost V 7 bases and J 1 base, with 8 bases left between them. CDR1 KGHSH and CDR2 LQKENI come from the germline V gene. The CDR3 is 13 amino acids. DNA of the CDR3: TGTGCCAGCTACAGGGATTCTGGAAACACCATATATTTT. Residues: CASYRDSGNTIYF.

A single count supports this clone. This chain connects TRBV5-4 to TRBJ2-1; TRBD1 matches 7 bases. Trimming cost V 4 bases and J 12 bases; bases outside gene matches: 10. CDR3 size: 13 residues. Germline CDR1 and CDR2: SGHNT and YYREEE (reference sequence). The DNA of the CDR3 is TGTGCCAGCAGCGCCGCAGGGGGTCCGGCGCAGTTCTTC. This gives the protein CASSAAGGPAQFF.

The rearrangement uses TRBV11-2 and TRBJ1-3; D unclear. V lost 5 bases and J lost 4, with 12 bases in between. The CDR3 runs to 14 residues. CDR1 and CDR2 from the germline V gene are SGHAT and FQNNGV. This CDR3 reads CASSTPGRGNTIYF. The CDR3 coding sequence is TGTGCCAGCAGCACTCCCGGACGGGGAAACACCATATATTTT.

The V call is TRBV28, the J call TRBJ1-5; no firm D call. The CDR3 totals 14 residues. CDR1 is MDHEN, CDR2 SYDVKM, per germline. V was shortened by 6 bases and J by 2 bases, with 11 bases between the two germline ends. CDR3 in amino acids: CASSQGMRNQPQHF. CDR3 coding DNA: TGTGCCAGCAGCCAAGGGATGCGCAATCAGCCCCAGCATTTT.

This clone has more than one count but fewer than ten. Distinct nucleotide sequences in the sample also encode this CDR3. The chain has TRBV20-1 and TRBJ1-2; D unclear. Germline lookup yields CDR1 DFQATT and CDR2 SNEGSKA (reference sequence). The CDR3 loop spans 9 amino acids. V shed 1 base and J shed 7 bases, with 1 base lying between them. The chain's CDR3 is CSARVGYTF. For the CDR3, the DNA is TGCAGTGCTAGAGTTGGCTACACCTTC.

This clone appeared once. The chain employs TRBV19 and TRBJ1-3; D is unclear. This CDR3 is built from 14 residues. Germline CDR1 reads LNHDA; CDR2 reads SQIVND (reference sequence). V dropped 5 bases and J dropped 0 bases, with 8 bases sitting between them. CDR3: CASSRLASGNTIYF. In DNA, the CDR3 is TGTGCCAGTAGTCGGCTAGCCTCTGGAAACACCATATATTTT.

This clone was seen just once. The J gene is TRBJ2-5, the V gene TRBV6-5; TRBD2 matches at 9 bases. The germline CDR1 and CDR2 sequences are MNHEY and SVGAGI. The ends lost 2 bases at V and 2 bases at J; junction bases unmatched: 6. The CDR3 has 16 residues. Written as DNA, the CDR3 is TGTGCCAGCAGTTACGTTAGCGGGAGAGGTCAAGAGACCCAGTACTTC. This encodes CASSYVSGRGQETQYF.

J is TRBJ2-7 and V is TRBV11-2; D not resolved. Trimming removed 2 bases at V and 3 bases at J, with 14 bases between. CDR3 length: 15 amino acids. Germline lookup yields CDR1 SGHAT and CDR2 FQNNGV. CDR3 in amino acids: CASSLNWSENYEQYF. CDR3 nucleotides: TGTGCCAGCAGCTTAAATTGGAGCGAGAACTACGAGCAGTACTTC.

V is TRBV5-1 and J is TRBJ2-2, with D uncertain. The CDR3 contains 16 residues. Between the trimmed V and J ends, which lost 6 bases and 0 bases, there was a span of 15 bases. Germline V gene sequence: CDR1 SGHRS, CDR2 YFSETQ. CDR3 in DNA: TGCGCCAGCACTCCGGTATTCAGCGCGAACACCGGGGAGCTGTTTTTT. Translated, it gives CASTPVFSANTGELFF. The full variable domain, its missing parts supplied by reference TRBV5-1 and TRBJ2-2, is KAGVTQTPRYLIKTRGQQVTLSCSPISGHRSVSWYQQTPGQGLQFLFEYFSETQRNKGNFPGRFSGRQFSNSRSEMNVSTLELGDSALYLCASTPVFSANTGELFFGEGSRLTVL.

J is TRBJ2-3 and V is TRBV30; the D gene is possibly TRBD2 (6 bases). This CDR3 has 14 residues. Germline CDR1 and CDR2: GTSNPN and SVGIG (reference sequence). Trimming left V 8 bases short and J 4 bases short, with 19 bases between. The CDR3: CATKRRDGSDTQYF. The CDR3 coding sequence is TGTGCCACCAAACGGAGGGATGGTTCAGATACGCAGTATTTT.

This chain uses TRBV7-8 with TRBJ2-2; a possible D gene is TRBD1 (6 bases). Trimming took 1 base from V and 0 from J, leaving 15 bases between them. The CDR3 totals 18 residues. The germline CDR1 and CDR2 sequences are SGHVS and FQNEAQ. Written as DNA, the CDR3 is TGTGCCAGCAGCTTAGTTGGGGGCGGGCGGTCGAACACCGGGGAGCTGTTTTTT. It codes for CASSLVGGGRSNTGELFF.

This clone occurred once. The genes are TRBV18 and TRBJ1-1, with D perhaps matching TRBD1 (6 bases). Trimming stripped 3 bases from V and 4 bases from J, with 15 bases between. The CDR3 has 15 amino acids. CDR1 and CDR2 (germline): KGHSH, LQKENI. The CDR3 loop reads CASSPSRRGATEAFF. CDR3 DNA: TGTGCCAGCTCACCCTCCCGCAGGGGTGCCACTGAAGCTTTCTTT.

The chain combines TRBV10-2 with TRBJ2-7, with TRBD2 matching 10 bases. Per germline, CDR1 WSHSY and CDR2 SAAADI. The V and J ends lost 8 bases and 4 bases, in that order; junction bases with no gene match: 11. This CDR3 spans 15 amino acids. CDR3 sequence reads: CASGSAGGPGYEQYF. The DNA of the CDR3 is TGCGCCAGCGGCTCAGCGGGAGGGCCTGGGTACGAGCAGTACTTC.

DNA for the CDR3: TGTGCCAGCAGCTTAGTTCGTAATACCTACGAGCAGTACTTC. Translated: CASSLVRNTYEQYF. This chain links TRBV11-2 with TRBJ2-5; no reliable D call. The end of the DNA fits TRBJ2-7 better, so the J call may be wrong. This CDR3 is 14 amino acids long. Germline CDR1 and CDR2: SGHAT and FQNNGV.

This sequence joins TRBV19 and TRBJ1-5, with TRBD1 as a possible D gene (5 bases). Deletions cut 0 bases from V and 4 bases from J, with 13 bases between. Germline CDR1 is LNHDA and CDR2 is SQIVND (reference sequence). This CDR3 is built from 16 residues. The CDR3, as DNA: TGTGCCAGTAGTATAGAGTCATCAGGGCTGAATCAGCCCCAGCATTTT. It is translated as CASSIESSGLNQPQHF.